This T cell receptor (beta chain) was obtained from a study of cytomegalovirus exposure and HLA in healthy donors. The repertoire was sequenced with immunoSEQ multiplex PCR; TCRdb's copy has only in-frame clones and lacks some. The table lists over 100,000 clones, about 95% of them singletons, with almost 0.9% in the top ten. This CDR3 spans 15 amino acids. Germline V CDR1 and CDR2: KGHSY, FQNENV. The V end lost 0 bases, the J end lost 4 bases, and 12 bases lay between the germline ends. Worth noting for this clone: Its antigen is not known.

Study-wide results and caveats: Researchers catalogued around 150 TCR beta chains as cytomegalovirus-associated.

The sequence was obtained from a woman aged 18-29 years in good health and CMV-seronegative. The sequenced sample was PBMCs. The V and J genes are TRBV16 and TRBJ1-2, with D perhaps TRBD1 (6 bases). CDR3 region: CASSQSDSNLYGYTF. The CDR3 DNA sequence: TGTGCCAGCAGCCAATCGGACAGTAATCTCTATGGCTACACCTTC.